The entry below describes one T cell receptor (beta chain). Its specificity is not known. The data derive from a study of OX40 agonist ivuxolimab in advanced cancers. General study results and limits: Antigen targets of the expanded peripheral T cells went undetermined. CD4+ and CD8+ blood T cells expanded clonally by week 6 at 0.1 to 3.0 mg/kg.

There are 15 residues in the CDR3. V was pared by 0 bases and J by 2 bases, with 8 bases between. CDR1 is SGHTS and CDR2 is YDEGEE in the germline V gene. Assay used: immunoSEQ multiplex PCR; TCRdb lists only in-frame clones, some missing. The top ten hold around 11% of the sample, which has 46,000 or so clones, around 90% seen once. This chain connects TRBV5-8 to TRBJ1-4; D perhaps matches TRBD1 (5 bases). The sequenced sample was CD4+ or CD8+ T cells sorted from blood, obtained in a trial of the OX40 agonist ivuxolimab. The receptor was isolated from an adult with an advanced solid tumor such as melanoma, head and neck, liver or kidney cancer. CDR3 loop: CASSLGGATNEKLFF. The DNA of the CDR3 is TGTGCCAGCAGCTTGGGGGGCGCCACTAATGAAAAACTGTTTTTT.